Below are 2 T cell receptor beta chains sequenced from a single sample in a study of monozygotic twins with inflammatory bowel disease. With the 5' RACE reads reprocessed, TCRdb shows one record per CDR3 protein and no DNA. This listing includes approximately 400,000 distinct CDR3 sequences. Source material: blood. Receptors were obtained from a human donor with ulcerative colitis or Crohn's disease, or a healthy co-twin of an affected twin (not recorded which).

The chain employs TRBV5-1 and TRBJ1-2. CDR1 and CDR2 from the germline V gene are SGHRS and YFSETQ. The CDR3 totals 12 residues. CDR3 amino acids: CASRSGGDRYTF.

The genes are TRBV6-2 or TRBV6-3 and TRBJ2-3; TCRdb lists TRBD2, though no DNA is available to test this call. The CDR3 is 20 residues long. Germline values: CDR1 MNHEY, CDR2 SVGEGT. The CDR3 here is CASSYPGLAGVSFTGDTQYF.